The entry below gives a single T cell receptor beta chain sequence along with its context. Its antigen is as yet unknown. This sample is drawn from a study of brain T cells in children with intractable seizures. The data were produced by immunoSEQ multiplex PCR, yet TCRdb's version contains in-frame clones alone and is incomplete. The sample records 88,000 or so clones, around 91% being singletons. General observations from the study: Pre-surgery blood may have been undersampled, hiding some clones. Patients' HCMV serostatus was unknown; virus specificity rests on CDR3 similarity alone.

The specimen was peripheral blood, collected at surgery. The sequence was obtained from a girl aged 2 to 10 with Rasmussen encephalitis and intractable seizures.

The CDR3 here is CASSMGDNPNEKLFF. The CDR3 region has the DNA TGTGCCAGTAGTATGGGGGACAACCCAAATGAAAAACTGTTTTTT. The chain uses TRBV19 and TRBJ1-4; D is possibly TRBD1 (6 bases). In germline, CDR1 is LNHDA, CDR2 SQIVND (reference sequence). The CDR3 consists of 15 residues. V lost 3 bases and J 5 bases, leaving 13 bases between the germline ends.